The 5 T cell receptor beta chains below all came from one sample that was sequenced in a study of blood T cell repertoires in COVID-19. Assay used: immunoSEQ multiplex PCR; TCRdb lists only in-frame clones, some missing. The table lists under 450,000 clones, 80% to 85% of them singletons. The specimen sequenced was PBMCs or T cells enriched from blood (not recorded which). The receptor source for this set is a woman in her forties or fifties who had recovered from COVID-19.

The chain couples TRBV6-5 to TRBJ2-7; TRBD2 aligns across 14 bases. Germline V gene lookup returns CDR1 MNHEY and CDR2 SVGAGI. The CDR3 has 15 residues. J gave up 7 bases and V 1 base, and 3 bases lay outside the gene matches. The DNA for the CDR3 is TGTGCCAGCAGTTACTGGACTAGCGGGGGGTCTGAGCAGTACTTC. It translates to CASSYWTSGGSEQYF.

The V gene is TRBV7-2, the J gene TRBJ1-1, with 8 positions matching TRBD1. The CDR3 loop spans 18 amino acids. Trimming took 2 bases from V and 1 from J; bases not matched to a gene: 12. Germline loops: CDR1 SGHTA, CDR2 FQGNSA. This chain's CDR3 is CASSLTGAGGQGNTEAFF. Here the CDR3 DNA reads TGTGCCAGCAGCTTAACTGGGGCAGGGGGCCAGGGGAACACTGAAGCTTTCTTT. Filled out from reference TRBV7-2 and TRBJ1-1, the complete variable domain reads GAGVSQSPSNKVTEKGKDVELRCDPISGHTALYWYRQSLGQGLEFLIYFQGNSAPDKSGLPSDRFSAERTGGSVSTLTIQRTQQEDSAVYLCASSLTGAGGQGNTEAFFGQGTRLTVV.

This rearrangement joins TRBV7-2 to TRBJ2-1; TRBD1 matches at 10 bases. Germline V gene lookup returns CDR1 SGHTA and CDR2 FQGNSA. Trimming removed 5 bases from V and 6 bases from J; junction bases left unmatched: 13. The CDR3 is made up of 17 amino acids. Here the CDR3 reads CASSLPGWGQGINEQFF. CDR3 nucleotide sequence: TGTGCCAGCAGCCTCCCGGGGTGGGGACAGGGGATCAATGAGCAGTTCTTC. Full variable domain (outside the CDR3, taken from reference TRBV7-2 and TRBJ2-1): GAGVSQSPSNKVTEKGKDVELRCDPISGHTALYWYRQSLGQGLEFLIYFQGNSAPDKSGLPSDRFSAERTGGSVSTLTIQRTQQEDSAVYLCASSLPGWGQGINEQFFGPGTRLTVL.

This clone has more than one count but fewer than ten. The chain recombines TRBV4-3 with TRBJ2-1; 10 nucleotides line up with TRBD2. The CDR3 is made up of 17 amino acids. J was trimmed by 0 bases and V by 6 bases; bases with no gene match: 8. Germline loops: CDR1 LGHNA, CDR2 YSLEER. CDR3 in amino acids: CASRPGLAFSSYNEQFF. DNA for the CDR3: TGCGCCAGCAGGCCGGGACTAGCGTTTAGCTCCTACAATGAGCAGTTCTTC.

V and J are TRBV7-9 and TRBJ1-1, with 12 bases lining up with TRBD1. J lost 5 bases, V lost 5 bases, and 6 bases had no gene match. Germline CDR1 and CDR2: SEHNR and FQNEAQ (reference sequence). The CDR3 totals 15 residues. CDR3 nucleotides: TGTGCCAGCAGCGGGACAGGGGGCGGACGGACTGAAGCTTTCTTT. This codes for CASSGTGGGRTEAFF.